Listed below are T cell receptor beta chains from one sample, sequenced in a study of blood T cells in healthy people across ages. One entry per CDR3 protein results from TCRdb running MiXCR on the 5' RACE reads. The table lists 1.5 million to 2 million distinct CDR3 sequences, approximately 40% of them singletons. Sequences were obtained from blood. The source is a human donor in good health. Both conserved end residues are part of each CDR3. The D gene is left open where the match is weak. Not every row has a clone size; where given, it reads once, few, many or a size class.

d_call j_call clone_size v_call cdr3_aa cdr3_nt
. TRBJ2-3 . TRBV11-3 CASSLDGARGTDTQYF TGTGCCAGCAGCTTAGATGGAGCGCGAGGCACAGATACGCAGTATTTT
. TRBJ2-7 . TRBV12-3/TRBV12-4 CASSLFGGRVSEQYF TGTGCCAGCAGTTTATTCGGGGGTAGGGTGAGTGAGCAGTACTTC
. TRBJ1-1 . TRBV6-5 CASSYGQTTEAFF TGTGCCAGCAGTTATGGGCAAACCACTGAAGCTTTCTTT
. TRBJ1-2 . TRBV5-1 CASSSLEGNYGYTF TGCGCCAGCAGCTCCCTTGAGGGAAACTATGGCTACACCTTC
. TRBJ2-3 . TRBV4-1 CASSPDGRADTQYF TGCGCCAGCAGCCCGGACGGACGAGCAGATACGCAGTATTTT
TRBD2 TRBJ2-7 few TRBV12-3/TRBV12-4 CASSFGTTTLGEQYF TGTGCCAGCAGTTTCGGGACTACGACCCTAGGCGAGCAGTACTTC
TRBD2 TRBJ2-4 few TRBV20-1 CSARVGGALYEQYF TGCAGTGCTAGAGTCGGGGGGGCCTTATATGAGCAGTACTTC
. TRBJ2-1 . TRBV2 CASWQGTYNEQFF TGTGCCAGCTGGCAGGGGACCTACAATGAGCAGTTCTTC
. TRBJ2-7 . TRBV6-2/TRBV6-3 CASSLRTIRGEQYF TGTGCCAGCAGTTTGCGGACCATCAGGGGCGAGCAGTACTTC
. TRBJ1-5 few TRBV15 CATSREKSYQPQHF TGTGCCACCAGCAGAGAGAAAAGCTATCAGCCCCAGCATTTT
TRBD2 TRBJ2-3 few TRBV2 CASSWTSRSDTQYF TGTGCCAGCAGCTGGACTAGCAGATCAGATACGCAGTATTTT
. TRBJ2-1 . TRBV7-9 CASSLDYYNEQFF TGTGCCAGCAGCCTCGACTATTACAATGAGCAGTTCTTC
TRBD2 TRBJ2-3 . TRBV7-9 CASSLVLLAGAPSTDTQYF TGTGCCAGCAGCTTAGTGCTCCTAGCGGGGGCCCCTAGCACAGATACGCAGTATTTT
TRBD1 TRBJ2-7 . TRBV20-1 CSAPRGTGNYEQYF TGCAGTGCTCCTCGAGGGACAGGGAATTACGAGCAGTACTTC
. TRBJ2-7 . TRBV12-3/TRBV12-4 CVTTTRQGTYNEQYF TGTGTCACCACAACGAGGCAGGGCACCTACAATGAGCAGTACTTC